This is a list of T cell receptor beta chains from one sample in a study of blood T cell repertoires in COVID-19. This table comes from immunoSEQ multiplex PCR, and its TCRdb copy is limited to in-frame clones, with some not included. The table has tens of thousands of clones, 70% to 85% seen once. Sequencing input: peripheral blood. The receptors were gathered from a woman aged 60-75 years in a cohort sampled during active or convalescent COVID-19. The CDR3 runs from the conserved cysteine through the conserved F or W. The order of the fields is D gene, clone size, CDR3 length, V gene, J gene, CDR3 DNA, CDR3 protein. A D gene is named only where the DNA matches it firmly. The size entry is marked missing in some rows and otherwise reads once, few, many or a size class.

D: .
size: .
length: 11
V: TRBV29-1
J: TRBJ1-2
DNA: TGCAGCGCAGGGGTCGACTATGGCTACACCTTC
CDR3: CSAGVDYGYTF

D: TRBD2
size: .
length: 16
V: TRBV5-4
J: TRBJ2-1
DNA: TGTGCCAGCAGCTTGCGTCTAGCGGGGGGTTACAATGAGCAGTTCTTC
CDR3: CASSLRLAGGYNEQFF

D: .
size: .
length: 13
V: TRBV7-9
J: TRBJ2-7
DNA: TGTGCCAGCAGCTTAGGTCCAGGATACGAGCAGTACTTC
CDR3: CASSLGPGYEQYF

D: .
size: few
length: 12
V: TRBV29-1
J: TRBJ1-1
DNA: TGCAGCGTCCTCCGGTTGAACACTGAAGCTTTCTTT
CDR3: CSVLRLNTEAFF

D: .
size: .
length: 14
V: TRBV7-2
J: TRBJ1-4
DNA: TGTGCCAGCAGCTTAAGGACATCAGGCGAAAAACTGTTTTTT
CDR3: CASSLRTSGEKLFF

D: .
size: .
length: 14
V: TRBV9
J: TRBJ1-6
DNA: TGTGCCAGCAGCGTACAAGCGGGCAATTCACCCCTCCACTTT
CDR3: CASSVQAGNSPLHF

D: .
size: once
length: 16
V: TRBV6-5
J: TRBJ1-1
DNA: TGTGCCAGCAGTTACTTCTTCCGGGAGTTGGACACTGAAGCTTTCTTT
CDR3: CASSYFFRELDTEAFF

D: .
size: once
length: 13
V: TRBV6-1
J: TRBJ2-7
DNA: TGTGCCAGCAGTGAAACAGAGACCTACGAGCAGTACTTC
CDR3: CASSETETYEQYF

D: TRBD1
size: .
length: 16
V: TRBV5-1
J: TRBJ2-3
DNA: TGCGCCAGCAGCTTCGCCGGGACAGGGGGCGCAGATACGCAGTATTTT
CDR3: CASSFAGTGGADTQYF

D: .
size: .
length: 15
V: TRBV7-9
J: TRBJ2-7
DNA: TGTGCCAGCAGCCACCGGGACTCACGTCCTTACGAGCAGTACTTC
CDR3: CASSHRDSRPYEQYF

D: .
size: .
length: 17
V: TRBV4-2
J: TRBJ1-4
DNA: TGTGCCAGCAGCCAACCGAACCGGGGGTCAACTAATGAAAAACTGTTTTTT
CDR3: CASSQPNRGSTNEKLFF

D: TRBD2
size: .
length: 17
V: TRBV4-2
J: TRBJ2-1
DNA: TGTGCCAGCAGCCAAGTGTCGACGGGGGGGTTTGGGGATGAGCAGTTCTTC
CDR3: CASSQVSTGGFGDEQFF

D: TRBD1
size: .
length: 14
V: TRBV6-2/TRBV6-3
J: TRBJ1-2
DNA: TGTGCCAGCAGTTGGGACAGGGAGAACTATGGCTACACCTTC
CDR3: CASSWDRENYGYTF

D: .
size: .
length: 12
V: TRBV3-1/TRBV3-2
J: TRBJ2-4
DNA: TGTGCCAGCAGCCAAGGAGGTTTCTCCCGGTACTTC
CDR3: CASSQGGFSRYF

D: .
size: few
length: 17
V: TRBV21-1
J: TRBJ1-6
DNA: TGTGCCAGCAGCAAAGCGGAACAGGGGGCGTCGGAGACACCCCTCCACTTT
CDR3: CASSKAEQGASETPLHF

D: .
size: .
length: 15
V: TRBV2
J: TRBJ1-1
DNA: TGTGCCAGCAGTCCCCTGGGACACATCTACACTGAAGCTTTCTTT
CDR3: CASSPLGHIYTEAFF

D: TRBD1
size: .
length: 14
V: TRBV9
J: TRBJ2-2
DNA: TGTGCCAGCAGCGTCCGACAGGGGGAAGGGGAGCTGTTTTTT
CDR3: CASSVRQGEGELFF

D: TRBD1
size: .
length: 14
V: TRBV30
J: TRBJ2-2
DNA: TGTGCCTGGACCCCAGGGGGCTTCACCGGGGAGCTGTTTTTT
CDR3: CAWTPGGFTGELFF

D: .
size: few
length: 13
V: TRBV12-3/TRBV12-4
J: TRBJ1-3
DNA: TGTGCCAGCAGTCTGAGAAAAGGAAACACCATATATTTT
CDR3: CASSLRKGNTIYF

D: .
size: .
length: 14
V: TRBV2
J: TRBJ1-6
DNA: TGTGCCAGCCAGTCGGGGATTGATAATTCACCCCTCCACTTT
CDR3: CASQSGIDNSPLHF

D: TRBD2
size: .
length: 15
V: TRBV7-3
J: TRBJ2-3
DNA: TGTGCCAGCAGCTTCGGCGGGGGGGCCTCGGATACGCAGTATTTT
CDR3: CASSFGGGASDTQYF

D: TRBD1
size: .
length: 14
V: TRBV29-1
J: TRBJ2-7
DNA: TGCAGCGTTGCACCGGGACAGGGATTCTACGAGCAGTACTTC
CDR3: CSVAPGQGFYEQYF

D: .
size: .
length: 15
V: TRBV4-2
J: TRBJ1-5
DNA: TGTGCCAGCAGCCAACAGGGTCAAAGCAATCAGCCCCAGCATTTT
CDR3: CASSQQGQSNQPQHF

D: TRBD1
size: .
length: 15
V: TRBV6-5
J: TRBJ2-7
DNA: TGTGCCAGCAGTTACTCCCGGGACAGGTCCTACGAGCAGTACTTC
CDR3: CASSYSRDRSYEQYF

D: TRBD1
size: .
length: 15
V: TRBV5-4
J: TRBJ2-1
DNA: TGTGCCAGCAGACGGACAGGGTCTTCCTACAATGAGCAGTTCTTC
CDR3: CASRRTGSSYNEQFF

D: .
size: .
length: 12
V: TRBV28
J: TRBJ1-5
DNA: TGTGCCAGCCGGAGGCCCCAAGAGCCCCAGCATTTT
CDR3: CASRRPQEPQHF

D: TRBD2
size: .
length: 14
V: TRBV13
J: TRBJ2-5
DNA: TGTGCCAGCAGCCTGGGGACTAGGCAAGAGACCCAGTACTTC
CDR3: CASSLGTRQETQYF

D: .
size: .
length: 13
V: TRBV5-1
J: TRBJ2-5
DNA: TGCGCCAGCAGCTTGGATAGACAAGAGACCCAGTACTTC
CDR3: CASSLDRQETQYF

D: .
size: many
length: 15
V: TRBV6-5
J: TRBJ1-6
DNA: TGTGCCAGCAGTAGCACAGGGTTGAATCAGCCTGGCCTCCACTTT
CDR3: CASSSTGLNQPGLHF

D: .
size: .
length: 14
V: TRBV9
J: TRBJ2-7
DNA: TGTGCCAGCAGCGGGGGGGACTCTTTCAACGAGCAGTACTTC
CDR3: CASSGGDSFNEQYF

D: TRBD2
size: .
length: 13
V: TRBV24-1
J: TRBJ2-1
DNA: TGTGCCACCAGTACTAGCGGCCACAATGAGCAGTTCTTC
CDR3: CATSTSGHNEQFF

D: .
size: few
length: 14
V: TRBV11-3
J: TRBJ1-5
DNA: TGTGCCAGCAGCCCGGGGGGGGCGGGTCAGCCCCAGCATTTT
CDR3: CASSPGGAGQPQHF